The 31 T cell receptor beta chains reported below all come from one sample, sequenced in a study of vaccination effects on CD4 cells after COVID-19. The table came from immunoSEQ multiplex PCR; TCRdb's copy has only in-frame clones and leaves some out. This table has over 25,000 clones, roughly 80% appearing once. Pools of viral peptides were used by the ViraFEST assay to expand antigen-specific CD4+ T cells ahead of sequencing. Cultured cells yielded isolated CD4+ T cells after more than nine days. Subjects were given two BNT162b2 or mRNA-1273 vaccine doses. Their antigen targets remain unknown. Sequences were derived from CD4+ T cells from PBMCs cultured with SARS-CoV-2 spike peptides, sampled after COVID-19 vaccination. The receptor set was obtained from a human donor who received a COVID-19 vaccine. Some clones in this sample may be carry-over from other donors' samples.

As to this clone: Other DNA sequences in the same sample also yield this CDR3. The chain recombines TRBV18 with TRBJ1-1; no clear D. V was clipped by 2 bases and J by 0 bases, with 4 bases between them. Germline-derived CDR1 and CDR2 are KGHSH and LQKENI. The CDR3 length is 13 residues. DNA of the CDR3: TGTGCCAGCTCACCAGGACTGAACACTGAAGCTTTCTTT. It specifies CASSPGLNTEAFF.

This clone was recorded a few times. In DNA, the CDR3 is TGTGCCATCAGTGATGTGTATAATTCACCCCTCCACTTT. Translating it yields CAISDVYNSPLHF. The V and J genes are TRBV10-3 and TRBJ1-6; no clear D gene. V shed 3 bases and J shed 4 bases, with 4 bases lying between them. CDR1 and CDR2 from the germline V gene are ENHRY and SYGVKD. This CDR3 has 13 amino acids.

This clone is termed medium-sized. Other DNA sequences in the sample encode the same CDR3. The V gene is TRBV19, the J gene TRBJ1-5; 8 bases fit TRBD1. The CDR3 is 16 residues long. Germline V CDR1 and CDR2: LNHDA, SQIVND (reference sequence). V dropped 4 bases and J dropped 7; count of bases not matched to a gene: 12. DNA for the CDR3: TGTGCCAGTAGTAGGGTAGACAGGGGATCCGGGCAGCCCCAGCATTTT. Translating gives CASSRVDRGSGQPQHF. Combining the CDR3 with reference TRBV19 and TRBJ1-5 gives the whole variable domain DGGITQSPKYLFRKEGQNVTLSCEQNLNHDAMYWYRQDPGQGLRLIYYSQIVNDFQKGDIAEGYSVSREKKESFPLTVTSAQKNPTAFYLCASSRVDRGSGQPQHFGDGTRLSIL.

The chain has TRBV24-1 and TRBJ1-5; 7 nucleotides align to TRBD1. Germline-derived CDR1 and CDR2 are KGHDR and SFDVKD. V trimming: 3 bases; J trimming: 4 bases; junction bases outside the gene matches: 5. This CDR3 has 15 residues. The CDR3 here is CATSDRQGDNQPQHF. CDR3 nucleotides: TGTGCCACCAGTGATAGACAGGGAGATAATCAGCCCCAGCATTTT.

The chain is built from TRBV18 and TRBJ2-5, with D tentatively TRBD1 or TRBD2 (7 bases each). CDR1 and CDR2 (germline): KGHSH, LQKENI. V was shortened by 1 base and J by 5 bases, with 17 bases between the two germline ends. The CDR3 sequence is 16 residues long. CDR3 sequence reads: CASSPRQGGSGETQYF. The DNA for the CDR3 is TGTGCCAGCTCACCACGACAGGGAGGGTCCGGGGAGACCCAGTACTTC. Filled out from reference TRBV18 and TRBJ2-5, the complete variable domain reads NAGVMQNPRHLVRRRGQEARLRCSPMKGHSHVYWYRQLPEEGLKFMVYLQKENIIDESGMPKERFSAEFPKEGPSILRIQQVVRGDSAAYFCASSPRQGGSGETQYFGPGTRLLVL.

The DNA for the CDR3 is TGTGCCAGCAGCCTACAGGAGGGCTCACCCCTCCACTTT. It codes for CASSLQEGSPLHF. The rearrangement uses TRBV6-4 and TRBJ1-6; perhaps TRBD1 as D (5 bases). The germline V gene encodes CDR1 MRHNA and CDR2 SNTAGT. The CDR3 runs to 13 residues. V lost 6 bases and J 10 bases, leaving 13 bases between the germline ends.

CDR3 in DNA: TGTGCCAGCAGAATAGCGGGGGGGCAAGAGACCCAGTACTTC. This translates into CASRIAGGQETQYF. The chain joins TRBV6-6 to TRBJ2-5; 11 bases align to TRBD2. Germline trimming cut 6 bases from V and 2 bases from J; bases unmatched to any gene: 2. This CDR3 comprises 14 residues. CDR1 and CDR2 (germline): MNHNY, SVGAGI (reference sequence).

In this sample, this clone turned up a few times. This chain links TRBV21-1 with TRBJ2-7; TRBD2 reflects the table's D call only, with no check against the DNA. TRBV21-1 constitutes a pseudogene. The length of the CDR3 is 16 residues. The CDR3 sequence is CASSKEGRSRCNEQYV. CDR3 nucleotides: TGTGCCAGCAGCAAAGAGGGGAGGAGCAGGTGTAACGAGCAGTACGTC.

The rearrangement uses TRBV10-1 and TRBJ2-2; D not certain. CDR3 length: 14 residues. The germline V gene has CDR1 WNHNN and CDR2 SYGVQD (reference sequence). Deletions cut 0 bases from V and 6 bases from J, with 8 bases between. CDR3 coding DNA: TGCGCCAGCAGTGAGTCAGTAGGCCCCGGGGAGCTGTTTTTT. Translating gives CASSESVGPGELFF.

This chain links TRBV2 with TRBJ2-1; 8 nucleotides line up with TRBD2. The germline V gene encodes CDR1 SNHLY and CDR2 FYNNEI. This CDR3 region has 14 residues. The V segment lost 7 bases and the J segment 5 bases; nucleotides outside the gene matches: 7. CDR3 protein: CASNGAGANNEQFF. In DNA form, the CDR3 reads TGTGCCAGCAACGGAGCGGGGGCGAACAATGAGCAGTTCTTC.

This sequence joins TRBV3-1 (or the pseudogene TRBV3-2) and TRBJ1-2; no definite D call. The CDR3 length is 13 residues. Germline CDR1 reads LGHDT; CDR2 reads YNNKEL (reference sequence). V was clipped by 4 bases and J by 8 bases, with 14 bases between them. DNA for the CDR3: TGTGCCAGCAGCCCTCTTTCAGCGGAAGGCTACACCTTC. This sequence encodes CASSPLSAEGYTF.

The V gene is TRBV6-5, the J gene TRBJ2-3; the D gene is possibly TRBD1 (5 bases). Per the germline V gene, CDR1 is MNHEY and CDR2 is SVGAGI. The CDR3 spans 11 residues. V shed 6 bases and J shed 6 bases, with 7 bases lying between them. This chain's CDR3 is CASSQGDTQYF. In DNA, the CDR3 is TGTGCCAGCAGCCAGGGCGATACGCAGTATTTT.

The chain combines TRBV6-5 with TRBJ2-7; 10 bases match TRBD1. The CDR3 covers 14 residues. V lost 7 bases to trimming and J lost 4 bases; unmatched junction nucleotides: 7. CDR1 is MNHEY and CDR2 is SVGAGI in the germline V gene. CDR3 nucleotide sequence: TGTGCCAGCACCACACGGACAGGGGGTTACGAGCAGTACGTC. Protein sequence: CASTTRTGGYEQYV.

DNA of the CDR3: TGCGCCAGCAGCTTGCCTGGGGATACAGATACGCAGTATTTT. It translates to CASSLPGDTDTQYF. The chain uses TRBV5-1 and TRBJ2-3; the D is unclear. Per germline, CDR1 SGHRS and CDR2 YFSETQ. This CDR3 has 14 residues. The germline V and J ends were trimmed by 1 base and 3 bases, with 9 bases remaining between them.

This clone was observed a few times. CDR3 bases: TGCGCCAGCAGCCCCGGACAGGCGGGCACTGAAGCTTTCTTT. Protein sequence: CASSPGQAGTEAFF. The rearrangement uses TRBV5-1 and TRBJ1-1, with 7 bases lining up with TRBD1. The ends lost 4 bases at V and 4 bases at J; junction bases unmatched: 7. This CDR3 region has 14 residues. Germline CDR1 reads SGHRS; CDR2 reads YFSETQ.

The CDR3 loop reads CASSESATNTGELFF. The CDR3 coding sequence is TGTGCCAGCAGTGAAAGTGCGACGAACACCGGGGAGCTGTTTTTT. V and J are TRBV2 and TRBJ2-2; D is ambiguous. The CDR3 is 15 residues long. Trimming removed 2 bases from V and 0 bases from J, with 7 bases in between. Germline CDR1 is SNHLY and CDR2 is FYNNEI.

The CDR3 loop reads CASHQVGEQFF. CDR3 nucleotide sequence: TGTGCCAGCCACCAGGTGGGTGAGCAGTTCTTC. This rearrangement joins TRBV18 to TRBJ2-1; D remains unclear. V gave up 8 bases and J gave up 9 bases, with 11 bases separating them. This CDR3 region has 11 residues. Germline CDR1 and CDR2: KGHSH and LQKENI.

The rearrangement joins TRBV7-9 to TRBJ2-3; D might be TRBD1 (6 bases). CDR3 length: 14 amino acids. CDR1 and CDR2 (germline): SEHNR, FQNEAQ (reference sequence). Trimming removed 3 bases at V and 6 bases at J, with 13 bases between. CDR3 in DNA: TGTGCCAGCAGCTTCCAGGGGTCGGGGGATACGCAGTATTTT. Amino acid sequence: CASSFQGSGDTQYF.

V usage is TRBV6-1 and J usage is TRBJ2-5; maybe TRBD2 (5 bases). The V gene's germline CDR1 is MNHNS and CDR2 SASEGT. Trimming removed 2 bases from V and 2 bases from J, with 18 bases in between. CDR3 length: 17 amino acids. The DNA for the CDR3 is TGTGCCAGCAGTGAAACGTCGGTCGAGAGGGATCAAGAGACCCAGTACTTC. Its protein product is CASSETSVERDQETQYF.

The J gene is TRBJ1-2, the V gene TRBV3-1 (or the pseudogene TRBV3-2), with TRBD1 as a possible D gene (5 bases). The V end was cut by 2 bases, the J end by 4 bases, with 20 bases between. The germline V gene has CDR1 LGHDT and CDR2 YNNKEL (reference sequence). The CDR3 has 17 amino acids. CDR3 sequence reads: CASSQQQGRVTGYGYTF. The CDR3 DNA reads TGTGCCAGCAGCCAACAGCAGGGTAGGGTTACGGGCTATGGCTACACCTTC.

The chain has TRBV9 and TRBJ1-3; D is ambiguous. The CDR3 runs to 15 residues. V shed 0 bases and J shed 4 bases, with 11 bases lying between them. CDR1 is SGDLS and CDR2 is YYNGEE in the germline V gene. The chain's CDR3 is CASSVDLAAGNTIYF. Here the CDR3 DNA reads TGTGCCAGCAGCGTAGACCTGGCAGCAGGAAACACCATATATTTT. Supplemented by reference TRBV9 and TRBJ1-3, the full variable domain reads DSGVTQTPKHLITATGQRVTLRCSPRSGDLSVYWYQQSLDQGLQFLIQYYNGEERAKGNILERFSAQQFPDLHSELNLSSLELGDSALYFCASSVDLAAGNTIYFGEGSWLTVV.

The CDR3 loop reads CASSLGQGVDIQYF. In DNA form, the CDR3 reads TGTGCCAGCAGCTTAGGGCAGGGGGTGGACATTCAGTACTTC. This chain joins TRBV7-2 and TRBJ2-4; TRBD1 matches at 7 bases. Germline V lookup: CDR1 SGHTA, CDR2 FQGNSA. V shed 1 base, J shed 8 bases, and the junction held 5 bases outside the gene matches. The CDR3 contains 14 residues.

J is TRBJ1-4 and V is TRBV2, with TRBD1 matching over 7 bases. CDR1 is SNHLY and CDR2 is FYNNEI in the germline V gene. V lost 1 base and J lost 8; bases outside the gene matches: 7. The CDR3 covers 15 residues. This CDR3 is CASSEEGQAREKLFF. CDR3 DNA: TGTGCCAGCAGTGAAGAAGGACAGGCTAGGGAAAAACTGTTTTTT.

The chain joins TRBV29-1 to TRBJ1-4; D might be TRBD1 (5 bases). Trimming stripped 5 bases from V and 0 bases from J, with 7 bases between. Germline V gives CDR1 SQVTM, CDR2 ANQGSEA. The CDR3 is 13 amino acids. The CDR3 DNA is TGCAGCGTTTCCAGGGCAACTAATGAAAAACTGTTTTTT. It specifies CSVSRATNEKLFF.

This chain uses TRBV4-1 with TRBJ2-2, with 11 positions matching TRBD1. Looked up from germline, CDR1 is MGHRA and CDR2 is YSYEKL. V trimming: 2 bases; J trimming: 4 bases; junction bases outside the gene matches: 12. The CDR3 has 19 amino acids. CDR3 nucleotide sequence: TGCGCCAGCAGCCAATTTGGGACAGGGGGTCCCGCGGGCACCGGGGAGCTGTTTTTT. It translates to CASSQFGTGGPAGTGELFF.

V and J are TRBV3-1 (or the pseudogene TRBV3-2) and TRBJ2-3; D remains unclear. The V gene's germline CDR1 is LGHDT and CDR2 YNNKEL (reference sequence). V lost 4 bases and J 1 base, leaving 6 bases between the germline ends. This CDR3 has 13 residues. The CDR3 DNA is TGTGCCAGCAGCCGCGGAGGCACAGATACGCAGTATTTT. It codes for CASSRGGTDTQYF.

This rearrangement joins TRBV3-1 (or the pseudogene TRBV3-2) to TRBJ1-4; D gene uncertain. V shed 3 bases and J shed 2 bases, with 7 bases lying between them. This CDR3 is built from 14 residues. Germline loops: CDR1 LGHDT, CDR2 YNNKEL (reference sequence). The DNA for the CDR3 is TGTGCCAGCAGCCAGCAAGGCACTAATGAAAAACTGTTTTTT. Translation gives CASSQQGTNEKLFF.

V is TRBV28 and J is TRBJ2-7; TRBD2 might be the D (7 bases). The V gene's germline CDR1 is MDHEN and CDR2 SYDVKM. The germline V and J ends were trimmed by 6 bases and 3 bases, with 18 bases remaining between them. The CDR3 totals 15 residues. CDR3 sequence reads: CASSFGGGPSYEQYV. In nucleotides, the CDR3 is TGTGCCAGCAGCTTTGGGGGGGGGCCGAGCTACGAGCAGTACGTC.

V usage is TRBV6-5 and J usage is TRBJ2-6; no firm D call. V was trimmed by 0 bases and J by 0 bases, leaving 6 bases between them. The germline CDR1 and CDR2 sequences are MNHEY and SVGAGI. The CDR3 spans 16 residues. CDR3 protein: CASSYSYSSGANVLTF. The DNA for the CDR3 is TGTGCCAGCAGTTACTCGTACAGCTCTGGGGCCAACGTCCTGACTTTC.

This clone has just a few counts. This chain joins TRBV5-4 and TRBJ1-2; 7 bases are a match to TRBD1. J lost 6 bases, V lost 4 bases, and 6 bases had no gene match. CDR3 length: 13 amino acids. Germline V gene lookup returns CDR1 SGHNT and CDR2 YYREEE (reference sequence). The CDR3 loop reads CASSVGTEHGYTF. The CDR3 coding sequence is TGTGCCAGCAGCGTAGGGACAGAGCATGGCTACACCTTC. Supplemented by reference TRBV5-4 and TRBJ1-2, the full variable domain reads ETGVTQSPTHLIKTRGQQVTLRCSSQSGHNTVSWYQQALGQGPQFIFQYYREEENGRGNFPPRFSGLQFPNYSSELNVNALELDDSALYLCASSVGTEHGYTFGSGTRLTVV.

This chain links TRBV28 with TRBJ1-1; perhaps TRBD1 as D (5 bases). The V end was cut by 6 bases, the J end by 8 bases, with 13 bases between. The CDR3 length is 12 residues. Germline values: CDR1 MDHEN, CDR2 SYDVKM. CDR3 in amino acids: CASRARVREAFF. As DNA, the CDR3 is TGTGCCAGCAGGGCCAGGGTGCGGGAAGCTTTCTTT.